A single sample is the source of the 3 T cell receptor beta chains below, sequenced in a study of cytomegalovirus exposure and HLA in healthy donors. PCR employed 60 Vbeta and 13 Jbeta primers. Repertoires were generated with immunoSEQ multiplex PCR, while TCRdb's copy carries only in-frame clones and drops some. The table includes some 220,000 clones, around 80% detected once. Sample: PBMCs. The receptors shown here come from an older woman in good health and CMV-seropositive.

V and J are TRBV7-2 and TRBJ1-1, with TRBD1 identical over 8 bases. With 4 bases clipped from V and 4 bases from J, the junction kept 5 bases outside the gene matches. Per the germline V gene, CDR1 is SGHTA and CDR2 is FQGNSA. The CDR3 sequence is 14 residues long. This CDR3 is CASSSLQGGTEAFF. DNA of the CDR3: TGTGCCAGCAGCTCGTTACAGGGGGGCACTGAAGCTTTCTTT.

The CDR3 reads CASTDAAKNIQYF. The CDR3 nucleotides are TGTGCCAGCACCGATGCGGCCAAAAACATTCAGTACTTC. This chain joins TRBV2 and TRBJ2-4; D ambiguous. Deletions cut 7 bases from V and 1 base from J, with 8 bases between. CDR1 is SNHLY and CDR2 is FYNNEI in the germline V gene. There are 13 residues in the CDR3.

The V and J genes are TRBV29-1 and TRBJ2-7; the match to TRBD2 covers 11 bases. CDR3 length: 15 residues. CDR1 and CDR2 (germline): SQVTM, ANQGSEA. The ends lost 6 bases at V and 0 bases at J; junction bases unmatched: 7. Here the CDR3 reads CSVHRLAGNSYEQYF. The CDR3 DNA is TGCAGCGTCCACCGACTAGCGGGGAACTCCTACGAGCAGTACTTC.